This is a list of T cell receptor beta chains from one sample in a study of blood T cells in healthy people across ages. TCRdb passed the 5' RACE reads through MiXCR, listing each CDR3 protein once. The sample consists of over a million distinct CDR3 sequences, 20% to 25% of them appearing once. This sample also appeared in a second study, on T cells of mothers and their children.

Specimen: blood. These receptors came from a girl aged 2-10 years in good health. The CDR3 runs from the conserved cysteine through the conserved F or W. The order of the fields is J gene, D gene, clone size, V gene, CDR3 DNA, CDR3 protein. A D gene is named only where the DNA matches it firmly. A row's size may be missing; if present it is once, few, many or a size class.

TRBJ2-7 TRBD2 NA TRBV9 TGTGCCAGCAGCCCAGGAGCCCGGGGGGGGCCTGTCGAGCAGTACTTC CASSPGARGGPVEQYF
TRBJ2-1 TRBD2 few TRBV14 TGTGCCAGCAGCCATCCACTAGCGGGAGGGCCGCGGGAGCAGTTCTTC CASSHPLAGGPREQFF
TRBJ1-5 NA few TRBV19 TGTGCCAGCTCCCTTTTGGGCACACAGCCCCAGCATTTT CASSLLGTQPQHF
TRBJ2-3 NA few TRBV5-1 TGCGCCAGCAGCTTGGGGTCTAGCCGCCCGTCAGATACGCAGTATTTT CASSLGSSRPSDTQYF
TRBJ2-7 NA few TRBV4-3 TGCGCCAGCAGCCAAGATGGTCCTACTACCAACTACGAGCAGTGCTTC CASSQDGPTTNYEQCF
TRBJ2-2 NA NA TRBV7-2 TGTGCCAGCAGCTTAGCCCCGTCCTGGGGCGGGGAGCTGTTTTTT CASSLAPSWGGELFF
TRBJ2-2 TRBD2 NA TRBV6-5 TGTGCCAGCAGTTACGAGGGGACTACCCTCTCCGGGGAGCTGTTTTTT CASSYEGTTLSGELFF
TRBJ2-1 NA few TRBV5-1 TGCGCCAGCAACTCAGCTAGCAGCTCCTACAATGAGCAGTTCTTC CASNSASSSYNEQFF
TRBJ2-7 TRBD1 NA TRBV5-1 TGCGCCAGCAGCCCTGGGGGAACAGGGGGAAGTCGCTACGAGCAGTACTTC CASSPGGTGGSRYEQYF
TRBJ2-1 NA NA TRBV5-4 TGTGCCAGCAGCTTGGAATCGGCCTCCTACAATGAGCAGTTCTTC CASSLESASYNEQFF
TRBJ2-5 NA NA TRBV5-1 TGCGCCAGCTCTAGGCAACCAACAGGGCCGTCCGAGACCCAGTACTTC CASSRQPTGPSETQYF